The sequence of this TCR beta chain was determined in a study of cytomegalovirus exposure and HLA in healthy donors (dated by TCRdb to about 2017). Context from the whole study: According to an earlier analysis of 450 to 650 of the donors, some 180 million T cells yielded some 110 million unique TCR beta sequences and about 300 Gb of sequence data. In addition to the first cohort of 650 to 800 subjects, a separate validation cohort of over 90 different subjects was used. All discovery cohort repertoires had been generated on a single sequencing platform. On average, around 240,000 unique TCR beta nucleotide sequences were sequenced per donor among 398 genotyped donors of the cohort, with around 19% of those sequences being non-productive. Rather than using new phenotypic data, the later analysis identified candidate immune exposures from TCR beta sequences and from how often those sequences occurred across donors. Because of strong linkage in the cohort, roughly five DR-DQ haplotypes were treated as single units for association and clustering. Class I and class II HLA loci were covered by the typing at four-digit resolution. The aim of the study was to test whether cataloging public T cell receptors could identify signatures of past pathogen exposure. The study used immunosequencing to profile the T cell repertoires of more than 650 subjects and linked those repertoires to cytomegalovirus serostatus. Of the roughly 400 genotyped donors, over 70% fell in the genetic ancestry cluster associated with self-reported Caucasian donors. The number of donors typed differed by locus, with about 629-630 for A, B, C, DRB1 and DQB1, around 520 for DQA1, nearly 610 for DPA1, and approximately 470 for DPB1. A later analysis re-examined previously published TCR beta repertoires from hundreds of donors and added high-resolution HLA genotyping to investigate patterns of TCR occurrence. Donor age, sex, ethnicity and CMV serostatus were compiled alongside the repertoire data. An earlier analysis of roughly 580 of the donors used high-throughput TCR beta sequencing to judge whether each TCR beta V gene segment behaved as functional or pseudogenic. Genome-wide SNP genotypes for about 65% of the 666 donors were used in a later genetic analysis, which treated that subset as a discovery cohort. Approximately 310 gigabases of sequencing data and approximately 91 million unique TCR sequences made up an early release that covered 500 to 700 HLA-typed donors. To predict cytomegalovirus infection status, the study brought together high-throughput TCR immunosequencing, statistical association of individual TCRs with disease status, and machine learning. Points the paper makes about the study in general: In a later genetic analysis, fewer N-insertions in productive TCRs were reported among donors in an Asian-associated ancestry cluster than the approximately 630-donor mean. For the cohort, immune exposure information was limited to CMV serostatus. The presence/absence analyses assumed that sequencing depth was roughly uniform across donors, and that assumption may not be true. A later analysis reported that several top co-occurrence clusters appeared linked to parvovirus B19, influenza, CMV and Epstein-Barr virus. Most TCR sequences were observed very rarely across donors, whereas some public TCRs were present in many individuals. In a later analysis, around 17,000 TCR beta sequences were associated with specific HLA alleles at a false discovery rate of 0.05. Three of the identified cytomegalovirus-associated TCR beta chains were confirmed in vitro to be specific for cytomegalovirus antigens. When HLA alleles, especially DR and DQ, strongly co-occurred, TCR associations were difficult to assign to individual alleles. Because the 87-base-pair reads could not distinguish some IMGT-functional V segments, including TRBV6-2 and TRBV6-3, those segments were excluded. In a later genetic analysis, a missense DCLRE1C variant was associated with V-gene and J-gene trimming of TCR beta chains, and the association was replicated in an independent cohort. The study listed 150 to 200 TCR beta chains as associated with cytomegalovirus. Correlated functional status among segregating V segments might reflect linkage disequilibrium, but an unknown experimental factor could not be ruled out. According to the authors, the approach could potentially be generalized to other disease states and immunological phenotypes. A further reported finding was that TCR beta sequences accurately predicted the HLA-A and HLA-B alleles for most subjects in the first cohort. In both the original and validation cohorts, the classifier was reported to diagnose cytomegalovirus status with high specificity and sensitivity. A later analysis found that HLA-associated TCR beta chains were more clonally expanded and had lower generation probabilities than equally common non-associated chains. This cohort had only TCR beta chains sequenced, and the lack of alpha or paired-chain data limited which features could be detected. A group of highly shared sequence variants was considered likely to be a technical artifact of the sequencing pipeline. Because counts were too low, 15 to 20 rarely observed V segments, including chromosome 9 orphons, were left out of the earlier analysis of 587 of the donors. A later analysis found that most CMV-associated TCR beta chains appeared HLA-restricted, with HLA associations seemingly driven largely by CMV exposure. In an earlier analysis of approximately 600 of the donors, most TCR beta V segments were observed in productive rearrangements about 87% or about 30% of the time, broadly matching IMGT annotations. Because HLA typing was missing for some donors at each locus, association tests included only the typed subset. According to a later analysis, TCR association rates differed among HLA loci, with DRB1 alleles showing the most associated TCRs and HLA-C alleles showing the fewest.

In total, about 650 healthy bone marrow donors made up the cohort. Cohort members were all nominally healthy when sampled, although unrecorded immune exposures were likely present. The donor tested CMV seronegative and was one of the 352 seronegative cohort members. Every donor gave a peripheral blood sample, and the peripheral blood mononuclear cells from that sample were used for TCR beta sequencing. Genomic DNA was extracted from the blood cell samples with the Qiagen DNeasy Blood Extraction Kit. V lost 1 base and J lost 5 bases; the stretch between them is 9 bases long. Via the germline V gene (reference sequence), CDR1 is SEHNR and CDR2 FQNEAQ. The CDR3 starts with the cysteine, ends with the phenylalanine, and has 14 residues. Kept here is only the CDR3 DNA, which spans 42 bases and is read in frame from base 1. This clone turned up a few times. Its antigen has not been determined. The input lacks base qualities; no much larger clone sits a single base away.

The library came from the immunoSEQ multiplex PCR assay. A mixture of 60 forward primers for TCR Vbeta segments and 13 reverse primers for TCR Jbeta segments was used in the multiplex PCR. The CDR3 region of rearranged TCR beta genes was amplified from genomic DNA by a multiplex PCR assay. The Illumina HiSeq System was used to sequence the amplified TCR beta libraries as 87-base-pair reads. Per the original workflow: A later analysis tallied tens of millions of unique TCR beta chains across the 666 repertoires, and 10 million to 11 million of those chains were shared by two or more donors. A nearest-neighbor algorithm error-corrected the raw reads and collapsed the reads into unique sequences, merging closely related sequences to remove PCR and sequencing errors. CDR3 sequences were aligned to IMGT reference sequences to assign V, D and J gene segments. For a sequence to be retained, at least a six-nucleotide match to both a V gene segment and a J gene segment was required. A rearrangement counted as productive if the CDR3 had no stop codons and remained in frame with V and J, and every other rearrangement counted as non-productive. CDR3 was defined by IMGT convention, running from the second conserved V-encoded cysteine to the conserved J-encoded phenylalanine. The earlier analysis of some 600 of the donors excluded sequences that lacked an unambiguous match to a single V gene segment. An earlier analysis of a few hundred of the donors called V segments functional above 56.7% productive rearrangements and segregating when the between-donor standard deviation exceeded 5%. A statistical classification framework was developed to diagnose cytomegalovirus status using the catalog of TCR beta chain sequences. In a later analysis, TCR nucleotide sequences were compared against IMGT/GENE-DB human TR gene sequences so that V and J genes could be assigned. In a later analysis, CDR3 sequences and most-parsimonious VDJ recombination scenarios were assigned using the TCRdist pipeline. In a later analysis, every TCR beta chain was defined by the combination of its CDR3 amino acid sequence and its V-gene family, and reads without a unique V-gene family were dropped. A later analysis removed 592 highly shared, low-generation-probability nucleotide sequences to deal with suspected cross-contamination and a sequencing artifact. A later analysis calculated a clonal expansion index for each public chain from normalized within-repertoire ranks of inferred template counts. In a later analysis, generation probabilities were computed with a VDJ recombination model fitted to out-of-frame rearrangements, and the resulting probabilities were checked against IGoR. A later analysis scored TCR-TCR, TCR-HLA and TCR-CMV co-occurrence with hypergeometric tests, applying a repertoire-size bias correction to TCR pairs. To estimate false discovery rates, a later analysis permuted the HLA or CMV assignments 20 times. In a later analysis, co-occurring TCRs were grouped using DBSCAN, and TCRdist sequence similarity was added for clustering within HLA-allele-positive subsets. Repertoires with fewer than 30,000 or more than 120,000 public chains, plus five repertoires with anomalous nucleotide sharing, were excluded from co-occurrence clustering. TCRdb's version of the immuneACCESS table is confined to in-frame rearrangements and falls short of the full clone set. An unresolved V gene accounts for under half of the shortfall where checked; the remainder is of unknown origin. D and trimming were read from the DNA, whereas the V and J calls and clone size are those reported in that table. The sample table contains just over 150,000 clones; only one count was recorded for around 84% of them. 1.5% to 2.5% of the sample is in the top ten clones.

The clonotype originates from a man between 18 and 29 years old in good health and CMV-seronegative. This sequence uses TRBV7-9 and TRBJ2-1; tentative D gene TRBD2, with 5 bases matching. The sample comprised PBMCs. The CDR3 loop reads CASSLDGLHNEQFF. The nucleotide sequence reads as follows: TGTGCCAGCAGCTTAGATGGACTTCACAATGAGCAGTTCTTC. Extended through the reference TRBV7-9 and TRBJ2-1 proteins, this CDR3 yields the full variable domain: DTGVSQNPRHKITKRGQNVTFRCDPISEHNRLYWYRQTLGQGPEFLTYFQNEAQLEKSRLLSDRFSAERPKGSFSTLEIQRTEQGDSAMYLCASSLDGLHNEQFFGPGTRLTVL.